The TCR beta chain described here comes from a study of blood T cell repertoires in COVID-19 (dated by TCRdb to 2020 to 2021). In the study overall: Samples covering the acute and convalescent phases of COVID-19 were provided by collaborators in the United States, Italy and Spain. Sample metadata almost always included a de-identified subject ID, COVID-19 status, age in years and sex. The repertoires were made available in a free public database intended to serve as a resource for research on the immune response to SARS-CoV-2. Deeply sampled blood TCRbeta repertoires from subjects exposed to, actively infected with, or recovered from COVID-19 were included in the dataset. The material from the prospective study consisted of cDNA or gDNA derived from T cells, B-cell-depleted T cells, or PBMCs. Where available, HLA class I and class II types were taken from metadata supplied by the sample provider and were not determined by assay-based typing. The samples were drawn from the first 160 participants of the ongoing ImmuneRACE study and from 1,254 subjects provided by 6 global collaborators. The research as a whole found: How much clinical and demographic metadata was included differed by source and by participant, and the metadata was provided uncurated.

The immunoSEQ Assay, a bias-controlled multiplex PCR, was used to amplify TCRbeta CDR3 regions from genomic DNA. As for the original processing: Nucleated cell counts per sample were estimated from amplification of reference gene primers within the assay. To quantify the absolute abundance of each unique TCRbeta CDR3 rearrangement, sequence reads were collapsed and filtered. Productive Simpson clonality was computed per sample as the square root of Simpson's diversity index over productive rearrangements. Here the immuneACCESS table is served through TCRdb, limited to in-frame sequences with V and J called. Missing clones are a known gap in these copies; in checked studies unresolved V genes cover under half, and the rest lacks a known reason. D and trimming were read from the DNA, whereas the V and J calls and clone size are those reported in that table. This sample has approximately 350,000 clones in its table, and about 87% of those were observed once. The ten largest clones represent about 6% of the sample.

This clone was observed a few times. The clone's antigen remains unknown. The sample holds no much larger clone one base away, and base qualities are not on file. One collaborating source in Seattle enrolled patients while the patients were actively infected and followed the patients over time throughout the course of disease. Collaborating institutions collected whole blood in K2EDTA tubes following their own protocols. For TCRbeta analysis, collaborator samples were shipped as frozen whole blood, as isolated PBMCs, or as DNA extracted from either sample type. The germline V gene encodes CDR1 GTSNPN and CDR2 SVGIG (reference sequence). The junction shows trimming of 0 bases on V and 4 bases on J, and the gene matches do not reach 1 base of it. Spanning cysteine to phenylalanine, the CDR3 consists of 13 amino acids. CDR3 DNA is the only sequence kept; it has 39 bases, read in frame from the first base.

The rearranged segments are TRBV30 and TRBJ1-2, with 8 junctional bases fitting TRBD1. The sample taken for sequencing was peripheral blood. The sequence was collected from a woman between 45 and 65 years old with COVID-19, enrolled during active disease. The base sequence is TGTGCCTGGAGTGTAGGGACAGGCTATGGCTACACCTTC. The encoded protein is CAWSVGTGYGYTF.